Each of the 25 T cell receptor beta chains below was sequenced from the same sample in a study of T-cell reconstitution after alpha-beta-depleted transplantation in children. Researchers prepared the TCRbeta library using unique molecular identifiers, the study reports. TCRdb ran MiXCR on the PCR reads and lists one entry per CDR3 protein. The sample yields 75,000 to 80,000 distinct CDR3 sequences, 18% seen once. Sequencing used PBMCs, mostly from graft donor cells, obtained 360 days after TCRalphabeta/CD19-depleted stem cell transplant. Receptors originate from a male patient between 2 and 10 years old who had a stem cell transplant for acute lymphoblastic leukemia, so the T cells may come from the graft donor.

The table lists this clonotype with a few counts. This rearrangement joins TRBV5-1 to TRBJ2-1; 11 positions match TRBD2. V shed 0 bases, J shed 4 bases, and the junction held 18 bases outside the gene matches. Germline assignment: CDR1 SGHRS and CDR2 YFSETQ. CDR3 length: 21 amino acids. In DNA form, the CDR3 reads TGCGCCAGCAGCTTGGACGAACTAGCGGGAGATCGGTCGCGGCGATACAATGAGCAGTTCTTC. It specifies CASSLDELAGDRSRRYNEQFF.

This clonotype was recorded a few times. The chain carries TRBV4-1 and TRBJ1-5, with TRBD1 matching over 7 bases. The CDR3 sequence is 15 residues long. Germline CDR1 is MGHRA and CDR2 is YSYEKL. V lost 2 bases to trimming and J lost 3 bases; unmatched junction nucleotides: 4. The CDR3 DNA sequence: TGCGCCAGCAGCCAACCGACAGGGACCAATCAGCCCCAGCATTTT. This sequence encodes CASSQPTGTNQPQHF.

In this sample, this clonotype turned up many times. The rearrangement links TRBV7-9 to TRBJ2-5; D could derive from TRBD1 or TRBD2 (5 bases each). CDR1 and CDR2 (germline): SEHNR, FQNEAQ (reference sequence). The CDR3 runs 17 residues. V was trimmed by 0 bases and J by 5 bases, leaving 19 bases between them. CDR3 DNA sequence: TGTGCCAGCAGCTTAGCTGTGGGGACGGCGGTTCTCGAGACCCAGTACTTC. Translation gives CASSLAVGTAVLETQYF. Complete variable domain (other parts from reference TRBV7-9 and TRBJ2-5): DTGVSQNPRHKITKRGQNVTFRCDPISEHNRLYWYRQTLGQGPEFLTYFQNEAQLEKSRLLSDRFSAERPKGSFSTLEIQRTEQGDSAMYLCASSLAVGTAVLETQYFGPGTRLLVL.

V gene TRBV4-1 combines with J gene TRBJ2-7, with D possibly being TRBD2 (6 bases). The V end lost 0 bases, the J end lost 2 bases, and 17 bases lay between the germline ends. The CDR3 contains 17 residues. Per the germline V gene, CDR1 is MGHRA and CDR2 is YSYEKL. CDR3 DNA: TGCGCCAGCAGCCAAGATCCAACTAGCTCAACTACCTACGAGCAGTACTTC. Amino acids: CASSQDPTSSTTYEQYF.

The table lists this clonotype with a few counts. This chain connects TRBV10-3 to TRBJ2-5; tentatively, D is TRBD2 (5 bases). Germline CDR1 ENHRY, CDR2 SYGVKD. Trimming took off 2 bases at V and 5 bases at J, with 12 bases between the two ends. This CDR3 spans 14 amino acids. This CDR3 is CAISERLPRETQYF. The CDR3 nucleotides are TGTGCCATCAGTGAGAGACTACCTAGGGAGACCCAGTACTTC.

The CDR3 sequence: CASSLDRVQREQFF. CDR3 DNA: TGTGCCAGCAGCTTAGATCGGGTACAACGTGAGCAGTTCTTC. The J gene is TRBJ2-1, the V gene TRBV11-3; no firm D call. The CDR3 length is 14 residues. Trimming took off 0 bases at V and 9 bases at J, with 12 bases between the two ends. Germline CDR1 and CDR2: SGHNT and YENEEA.

This clonotype was found many times. The chain joins TRBV10-2 to TRBJ1-1, with 7 bases fitting TRBD1. The CDR3 length is 14 residues. Per germline, CDR1 WSHSY and CDR2 SAAADI. V dropped 2 bases and J dropped 5; count of bases not matched to a gene: 5. The CDR3 loop is CASSEPRTGTEAFF. The CDR3, as DNA: TGCGCCAGCAGTGAGCCCCGGACAGGAACTGAAGCTTTCTTT.

The chain combines TRBV20-1 with TRBJ2-7; D not certain. This CDR3 spans 13 amino acids. Germline-derived CDR1 and CDR2 are DFQATT and SNEGSKA (reference sequence). V was pared by 3 bases and J by 2 bases, with 11 bases between. CDR3 loop: CSASGPVPYEQYF. The CDR3, as DNA: TGCAGTGCTAGCGGGCCCGTTCCCTACGAGCAGTACTTC.

This clonotype was seen more than once but under ten times. The chain employs TRBV13 and TRBJ2-7, with D perhaps TRBD2 (5 bases). Deletions cut 1 base from V and 8 bases from J, with 15 bases between. Germline CDR1 and CDR2: PRHDT and FYEKMQ (reference sequence). The CDR3 is made up of 14 amino acids. CDR3 nucleotide sequence: TGTGCCAGCAGCTTAGAAAGCGGACCTTTCAAGCAGTACTTC. Its protein is CASSLESGPFKQYF.

This clonotype was found a few times. The rearrangement uses TRBV12-3 or TRBV12-4 and TRBJ1-2, with D tentatively TRBD1 (5 bases). The CDR3 consists of 13 residues. V dropped 2 bases and J dropped 6 bases, with 10 bases sitting between them. The CDR3 nucleotides read TGTGCCAGCAGTTTACCAGGGAGCCATGGCTACACCTTC. Protein sequence: CASSLPGSHGYTF.

This clonotype was detected many times. V gene TRBV20-1 combines with J gene TRBJ2-7; D could derive from TRBD1 or TRBD2 (6 bases each). The germline gives CDR1 DFQATT, CDR2 SNEGSKA (reference sequence). The V gene lost 3 bases and the J gene lost 3 bases, with 18 bases spanning the gap. The CDR3 sequence is 15 residues long. CDR3 nucleotides: TGCAGTGCTAGTCGGGGGCTGGTACAGGACTACGAGCAGTACTTC. Its protein is CSASRGLVQDYEQYF.

The table lists this clonotype with a few counts. The V gene is TRBV11-1, the J gene TRBJ2-1; 14 positions agree with TRBD2. CDR1 SGHAT and CDR2 FQDESV come from the germline V gene (reference sequence). Trimming cost V 5 bases and J 4 bases; bases outside gene matches: 10. The CDR3 has 18 amino acids. The CDR3 nucleotides are TGTGCCAGCAGCCGCACCTGGGGGACTAGCGGGAGATACAATGAGCAGTTCTTC. This gives the protein CASSRTWGTSGRYNEQFF.

This clonotype came up many times. Here the CDR3 DNA reads TGTGCCAGCAGCCAAGATGCAGGGACAGATACGCAGTATTTT. Amino acids: CASSQDAGTDTQYF. The chain is built from TRBV4-2 and TRBJ2-3; D might be TRBD1 (5 bases). There are 14 residues in the CDR3. V shed 0 bases and J shed 3 bases, with 7 bases lying between them. Germline V gives CDR1 LGHNA, CDR2 YNFKEQ.

The chain joins TRBV10-3 to TRBJ2-1; D remains ambiguous. CDR1 is ENHRY and CDR2 is SYGVKD in the germline V gene. V lost 4 bases and J 4 bases, leaving 11 bases between the germline ends. The CDR3 covers 14 residues. CDR3 residues: CAISGVLGYNEQFF. As DNA, the CDR3 is TGTGCCATCAGTGGGGTTCTGGGGTACAATGAGCAGTTCTTC.

Ten or more counts support this clonotype. The genes are TRBV20-1 and TRBJ2-5; 11 bases are a match to TRBD2. This CDR3 comprises 15 residues. The junction had 5 bases not matched to a gene; V was cut back by 2 bases and J by 3 bases. Germline CDR1 DFQATT, CDR2 SNEGSKA (reference sequence). The chain's CDR3 is CSARRRLAGKETQYF. The CDR3 coding sequence is TGCAGTGCTAGACGCCGACTAGCGGGAAAAGAGACCCAGTACTTC.

The V gene is TRBV3-1, the J gene TRBJ2-3, with unresolved D. V was clipped by 4 bases and J by 3 bases, with 11 bases between them. Germline V gives CDR1 LGHDT, CDR2 YNNKEL (reference sequence). The CDR3 is 14 amino acids. The DNA of the CDR3 is TGTGCCAGCAGCCTCCTGCCCAGAACAGATACGCAGTATTTT. Translation gives CASSLLPRTDTQYF.

A single count supports this clonotype. The chain links TRBV4-1 to TRBJ2-5, with D perhaps matching TRBD1 (5 bases). CDR1 MGHRA and CDR2 YSYEKL come from the germline V gene. CDR3 length: 15 amino acids. Trimming left V 0 bases short and J 1 base short, with 9 bases between. The CDR3 sequence is CASSQDLRGQETQYF. The CDR3 DNA sequence: TGCGCCAGCAGCCAAGATTTAAGGGGCCAAGAGACCCAGTACTTC.

The genes are TRBV4-1 and TRBJ1-1; D might be TRBD1 (6 bases). V shed 6 bases and J shed 1 base, with 12 bases lying between them. Germline CDR1 and CDR2: MGHRA and YSYEKL. This CDR3 has 14 residues. The CDR3 DNA sequence: TGCGCCAGCAGTTTCAGGGGCAGGAACACTGAAGCTTTCTTT. Encoded protein: CASSFRGRNTEAFF.

This clonotype was counted ten times or more. The V gene is TRBV5-1, the J gene TRBJ1-1, with 7 positions matching TRBD1. The CDR3 consists of 13 residues. V was pared by 2 bases and J by 7 bases, with 5 bases of the junction left unmatched. Germline CDR1 is SGHRS and CDR2 is YFSETQ. The CDR3 protein is CASSFGQENEAFF. CDR3 bases: TGCGCCAGCAGCTTCGGACAGGAAAATGAAGCTTTCTTT.

This clonotype has only a few counts. The CDR3 DNA follows: TGTGCCAGCAGCAAATCAACCCGGGCCCAGGGGACGTACTCCTACGAGCAGTACTTC. Its protein product is CASSKSTRAQGTYSYEQYF. The chain has TRBV21-1 and TRBJ2-7; TRBD1 is the table's D call and was not checked against the DNA. TRBV21-1 counts as a pseudogene. This CDR3 has 19 amino acids.

This clonotype has a handful of counts. The chain recombines TRBV30 with TRBJ2-5; unclear D gene. The V end was cut by 2 bases, the J end by 1 base, with 11 bases between. The CDR3 covers 14 residues. Germline CDR1 GTSNPN, CDR2 SVGIG (reference sequence). DNA for the CDR3: TGTGCCTGGAGTTTGTTAGCTGGCCAAGAGACCCAGTACTTC. Translation gives CAWSLLAGQETQYF.

This clonotype was observed a few times. CDR3 sequence reads: CAISVTGPNSPLHF. The CDR3 DNA reads TGTGCCATCAGTGTCACAGGGCCCAATTCACCCCTCCACTTT. This chain links TRBV10-3 with TRBJ1-6; TRBD1 might be the D (6 bases). In germline, CDR1 is ENHRY, CDR2 SYGVKD. This CDR3 spans 14 amino acids. V shed 4 bases and J shed 7 bases, with 11 bases lying between them.

This clonotype was observed a handful of times. The chain joins TRBV12-3 or TRBV12-4 to TRBJ1-1; D is unclear. This CDR3 comprises 12 residues. The germline V and J ends were trimmed by 8 bases and 3 bases, with 10 bases remaining between them. CDR3 DNA sequence: TGTGCCAGCGGCGACCGATACACTGAAGCTTTCTTT. This gives the protein CASGDRYTEAFF.

This clonotype was detected only a few times. This rearrangement joins TRBV7-9 to TRBJ2-1; D possibly corresponds to TRBD1 (6 bases). This CDR3 has 16 amino acids. V dropped 1 base and J dropped 11 bases, with 21 bases sitting between them. Germline loops: CDR1 SEHNR, CDR2 FQNEAQ (reference sequence). For the CDR3, the DNA is TGTGCCAGCAGCTTAGGGGCAGGGGCCCATAGAATGCAGCAGTTCTTC. Its protein product is CASSLGAGAHRMQQFF.

This clonotype was seen a few times. The chain links TRBV5-1 to TRBJ2-2; the match to TRBD1 covers 9 bases. The CDR3 totals 14 residues. Losses at the gene ends were 4 bases for V and 6 bases for J; bases not matched to a gene: 4. Germline CDR1 is SGHRS and CDR2 is YFSETQ. The CDR3 sequence: CASSGTGMAGELFF. CDR3 bases: TGCGCCAGCAGCGGGACAGGGATGGCCGGGGAGCTGTTTTTT.